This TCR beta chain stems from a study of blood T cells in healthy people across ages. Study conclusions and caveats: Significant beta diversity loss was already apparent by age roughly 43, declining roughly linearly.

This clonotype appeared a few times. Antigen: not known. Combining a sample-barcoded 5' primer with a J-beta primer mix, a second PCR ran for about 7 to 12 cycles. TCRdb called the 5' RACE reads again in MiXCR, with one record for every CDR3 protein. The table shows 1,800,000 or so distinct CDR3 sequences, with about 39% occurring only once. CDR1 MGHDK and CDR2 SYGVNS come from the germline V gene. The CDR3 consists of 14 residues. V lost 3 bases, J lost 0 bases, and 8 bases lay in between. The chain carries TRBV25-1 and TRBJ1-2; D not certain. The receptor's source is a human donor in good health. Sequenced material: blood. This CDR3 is CASSEFGANYGYTF. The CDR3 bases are TGTGCCAGCAGTGAGTTCGGAGCTAACTATGGCTACACCTTC.